This is a list of T cell receptor beta chains from one sample in a study of blood T cells in healthy people across ages. MiXCR was run by TCRdb on the 5' RACE reads, yielding one entry per CDR3 protein. Of about 780,000 distinct CDR3 sequences in the sample, roughly 26% were seen once. The same data also went into a second study, on T cells of mothers and their children.

The sequencing sample was made of blood. These receptors were collected from a boy younger than 18 in good health. Both conserved end residues are part of each CDR3. The D gene is left open where the match is weak. Not all rows give a size; the values are once, few, many and, for expanded clones, a class.

v_gene	d_gene	j_gene	abundance	CDR3nt	CDR3aa
TRBV12-5	NA	TRBJ2-7	NA	TGTGCTAGTGGTCCCGGACCCAAGTACTTC	CASGPGPKYF
TRBV27	TRBD2	TRBJ2-7	NA	TGTGCCGGCAGTCCCCCGGGACTAGCCCCCAGCGAGCAGTACTTC	CAGSPPGLAPSEQYF
TRBV29-1	TRBD1	TRBJ2-2	NA	TGCAGCGTTGCGGAAGGGGGCTACACCGGGGAGCTGTTTTTT	CSVAEGGYTGELFF
TRBV7-2	NA	TRBJ2-5	many	TGTGCCAGCAGCTTAGGCGGGGGCCTACAAGAGACCCAGTACTTC	CASSLGGGLQETQYF
TRBV7-2	TRBD1	TRBJ1-4	NA	TGTGCCAGCAGCCCCTTGGGACAGGGCGCTGAAAAACTGTTTTTT	CASSPLGQGAEKLFF
TRBV2	NA	TRBJ1-4	NA	TGTGCCAGCAGTGAAGGGCTGGGCGGGATAAAACTGTTTTTT	CASSEGLGGIKLFF
TRBV20-1	NA	TRBJ2-7	once	TGCAGTGCTAGAGCAGGACAGCGCTCCTACGAGCAGTACTTC	CSARAGQRSYEQYF
TRBV12-3/TRBV12-4	TRBD1	TRBJ2-7	few	TGTGCCAGCAGTTCCACCGGGACAGGGATCAAACTGTACTTC	CASSSTGTGIKLYF
TRBV10-3	NA	TRBJ2-2	NA	TGTGCCATCAGTGAGTCGGGGATGGGGGACACCGGGGAGCTGTTTTTT	CAISESGMGDTGELFF
TRBV28	NA	TRBJ2-1	NA	TGTGCCAGCAGTTTACTAGTCGGTGGGAGGGAGCAGTTCTTC	CASSLLVGGREQFF
TRBV12-3/TRBV12-4	NA	TRBJ2-4	NA	TGTGCCAGCAGTCCCCCGGGGGCCAAAAACATTCAGTACTTC	CASSPPGAKNIQYF
TRBV12-3/TRBV12-4	TRBD1	TRBJ2-7	few	TGTGCCAGCAGACAACAGGGGGCAGGTAACGAGCAGTACTTC	CASRQQGAGNEQYF
TRBV7-9	NA	TRBJ2-2	few	TGTGCCAGCAGCCCGCGGGACAGCAGACGCGGCGGGGAGCTGTTTTTT	CASSPRDSRRGGELFF
TRBV20-1	NA	TRBJ2-5	few	TGCAGTGCTAGAAGGGCAGGGAGCTACGAGACCCAGTACTTC	CSARRAGSYETQYF
TRBV2	TRBD1	TRBJ1-2	few	TGTGCCAGCAGAAAAAGACAGGGAGAAGATGGCTACACCTTC	CASRKRQGEDGYTF
TRBV28	TRBD1	TRBJ1-2	few	TGTGCCAGCAGTTCACCGAGGGACAGGGGAAACTATGGCTACACCTTC	CASSSPRDRGNYGYTF
TRBV28	NA	TRBJ2-4	NA	TGTGCCAGCAGTTTAGGTACGGGACAAAACATTCAGTACTTC	CASSLGTGQNIQYF
TRBV7-7	TRBD2	TRBJ2-5	NA	TGTGCCAGCAGCTTAGCGGCTAGCGGGGGGCAAAAAGAGACCCAGTACTTC	CASSLAASGGQKETQYF
TRBV12-3/TRBV12-4	NA	TRBJ1-3	few	TGTGCCAGCAGTTTTCACGGTTCTGGAAACACCATATATTTT	CASSFHGSGNTIYF
TRBV5-1	TRBD1	TRBJ1-1	NA	TGCGCCAGCGGAACTGGGACAGAAAACACTGAAGCTTTCTTT	CASGTGTENTEAFF
TRBV7-4	NA	TRBJ1-1	few	TGTGCCAGCAGCCGACGTGGGGGGCTGAACACTGAAGCTTTCTTT	CASSRRGGLNTEAFF
TRBV5-1	NA	TRBJ2-1	few	TGCGCCAGCAGCTACGTCCCCGGGCAGGATGAGCAGTTCTTC	CASSYVPGQDEQFF
TRBV28	NA	TRBJ1-1	NA	TGTGCCAGCGGGGACACTCGAGTTACGGCTTTCTTT	CASGDTRVTAFF
TRBV20-1	TRBD2	TRBJ2-7	few	TGCAGTGCTGGACTAGCGGGGGACCCCTACGAGCAGTACTTC	CSAGLAGDPYEQYF
TRBV5-1	NA	TRBJ2-2	few	TGCGCCAGCAGAATAGTGACCGGGGAGCTGTTTTTT	CASRIVTGELFF
TRBV6-1	TRBD1	TRBJ2-5	few	TGTGCCACCTGGGACAGGGGAGTACAAGAGACCCAGTACTTC	CATWDRGVQETQYF
TRBV11-2	NA	TRBJ2-5	few	TGTGCCAGCAAGCTTCAGGGCCTCGAGGAGACCCAGTACTTC	CASKLQGLEETQYF
TRBV9	TRBD1	TRBJ2-2	few	TGTGCCAGCAGCGTAGATCGGAGACAGGGAAGAACCGGGGAGCTGTTTTTT	CASSVDRRQGRTGELFF
TRBV20-1	TRBD1	TRBJ2-2	NA	TGCAGTGCTAGGGGCCCCGGGACAGGCCTTACCGGGGAGCTGTTTTTT	CSARGPGTGLTGELFF
TRBV7-6	NA	TRBJ2-7	NA	TGTGCCAGCAGCTTAGTCCCCTGGACAGTTGGGGCCGAGCAGTACTTC	CASSLVPWTVGAEQYF
TRBV12-3/TRBV12-4	NA	TRBJ2-1	NA	TGTGCCAGCAGTTCCGGGGGTCTTGAAGAGGGGCAGTTCTTC	CASSSGGLEEGQFF
TRBV5-1	NA	TRBJ2-4	few	TGCGCCAGCAGCTTGGCCGGGCTCTCCATTCAGTACTTC	CASSLAGLSIQYF
TRBV20-1	NA	TRBJ2-7	NA	TGCAGTGCTAATGGCCCCTACGAGCAGTACTTC	CSANGPYEQYF
TRBV6-5	NA	TRBJ2-4	few	TGTGCCAGCAGTTACTCGGGGGTAGGCAAAAACATTCAGTACTTC	CASSYSGVGKNIQYF
TRBV11-3	NA	TRBJ2-3	NA	TGTGCCAGCAGCCCGGATGTGGATACGCAGTATTTT	CASSPDVDTQYF
TRBV29-1	TRBD1	TRBJ2-5	few	TGCAGCGTGGGACAGGGGCCCGGAGAGACCCAGTACTTC	CSVGQGPGETQYF
TRBV5-1	NA	TRBJ2-6	many	TGCGCCAGCAGCCCCAACCCGGGAAGGCCCTCTGGGGCCAACGTCCTGACTTTC	CASSPNPGRPSGANVLTF
TRBV9	TRBD2	TRBJ2-5	few	TGTGCCAGCAGCATTAGCGGGGGGCTGGATGAGACCCAATACTTC	CASSISGGLDETQYF
TRBV10-3	NA	TRBJ1-1	few	TGTGCCACCGAAGGGCAGGGGAACACTGAAGCTTTCTTT	CATEGQGNTEAFF
TRBV10-3	TRBD1	TRBJ2-7	few	TGTGCCATCAGGGCGGACAGGGATTCCTTCTACGAGCAGTACTTC	CAIRADRDSFYEQYF
TRBV19	NA	TRBJ2-1	NA	TGTGCCAGTCGAGTCTCGATTCACGGGGACTACAATGAGCAGTTCTTC	CASRVSIHGDYNEQFF
TRBV7-2	NA	TRBJ1-6	few	TGTGCCAGCAGCTTAGCTGAGTTTGCAGCCCTCCACTTT	CASSLAEFAALHF
TRBV10-1	NA	TRBJ2-7	once	TGCGCCAGCAGTGAGGGTGAGTGGGGCGAGCAGTACTTC	CASSEGEWGEQYF
TRBV6-1	TRBD1	TRBJ1-2	NA	TGTGCCAGCAGTGCCAACTCAGGACAGGGTGGCTACACCTTC	CASSANSGQGGYTF
TRBV2	NA	TRBJ1-1	few	TGTGCCAGCAGTGATCCAGGGCGTACACGTGGGAACACTGAAGCTTTCTTT	CASSDPGRTRGNTEAFF
TRBV18	NA	TRBJ2-5	few	TGTGCCAGCTCGATCAGGGAATCGGGGACCCAGTACTTC	CASSIRESGTQYF
TRBV6-5	NA	TRBJ1-5	few	TGTGCCACCTGGACATTTGGGAGCAATCAGCCCCAGCATTTT	CATWTFGSNQPQHF
TRBV12-3/TRBV12-4	TRBD1	TRBJ2-7	once	TGTGCCAGCAGTGACAGGGGCGAGCAGTACTTC	CASSDRGEQYF
TRBV12-3/TRBV12-4	NA	TRBJ2-7	few	TGTGCCAGCAGTTTAGAGACACGCTCCTCCTACGAGCAGTACTTC	CASSLETRSSYEQYF
TRBV12-3/TRBV12-4	TRBD1	TRBJ1-2	NA	TGTGCCAGCAGTCGGGGGTTAGAGACAGGGTATGGCTACACCTTC	CASSRGLETGYGYTF
TRBV28	NA	TRBJ2-7	NA	TGTGCCAGCAGTTTGACCAACGGACTTAGCTCCTACGAGCAGTACTTC	CASSLTNGLSSYEQYF
TRBV29-1	NA	TRBJ2-2	NA	TGCAGCGTTGACCATGGGGGAACCGGGGAGCTGTTTTTT	CSVDHGGTGELFF
TRBV29-1	TRBD1	TRBJ2-7	NA	TGCAGCGCCCCAGGGACAGGGGGCGAGCAGTACTTC	CSAPGTGGEQYF
TRBV28	TRBD1	TRBJ1-1	NA	TGTGCCAGCAGTATACAGGGGGCAGGGATCACTGAAGCTTTCTTT	CASSIQGAGITEAFF
TRBV29-1	TRBD2	TRBJ2-1	NA	TGCAGCGTTGAAGGGTCTAGCGGGGGTTCCTACAATGAGCAGTTCTTC	CSVEGSSGGSYNEQFF